Below, 14 T cell receptor beta chains from the same sample are listed, as sequenced in a study of blood T cell repertoires in COVID-19. The table came from immunoSEQ multiplex PCR; TCRdb's copy has only in-frame clones and leaves some out. The profile shows around 300,000 clones, around nine tenths of them singletons. What was sequenced was PBMCs or T cells enriched from blood (not recorded which). The receptors shown here come from a middle-aged woman who had recovered from COVID-19.

The chain combines TRBV30 with TRBJ1-1, with 11 bases that match TRBD1. The CDR3 consists of 12 residues. CDR1 GTSNPN and CDR2 SVGIG come from the germline V gene (reference sequence). V shed 8 bases, J shed 4 bases, and the junction held 3 bases outside the gene matches. The chain's CDR3 is CATGQGATEAFF. In nucleotides, the CDR3 is TGTGCCACCGGACAGGGGGCCACTGAAGCTTTCTTT.

The rearrangement joins TRBV2 to TRBJ1-2, with 8 nucleotides matching TRBD1. Germline loops: CDR1 SNHLY, CDR2 FYNNEI. The CDR3 runs 18 residues. The trim removed 4 bases at V and 5 bases at J, leaving 18 bases unmatched. CDR3 residues: CASSGHKGQVGAVYGYTF. CDR3 DNA sequence: TGTGCCAGCAGTGGACACAAGGGACAGGTCGGCGCCGTTTATGGCTACACCTTC.

This chain connects TRBV7-2 to TRBJ2-1; TRBD2 might be the D (5 bases). The V gene's germline CDR1 is SGHTA and CDR2 FQGNSA. The ends were cut back, 1 base at V and 5 bases at J, with 12 bases in the middle. The CDR3 is made up of 15 amino acids. CDR3 loop: CASSLGADGDNEQFF. CDR3 DNA sequence: TGTGCCAGCAGCTTAGGGGCCGACGGGGACAATGAGCAGTTCTTC.

The V gene is TRBV10-1, the J gene TRBJ1-5, with D hard to call. The CDR3 length is 13 residues. V lost 3 bases, J lost 3 bases, and 6 bases lay in between. Germline CDR1 reads WNHNN; CDR2 reads SYGVQD (reference sequence). Here the CDR3 reads CASSDSVNQPQHF. CDR3 DNA: TGCGCCAGCAGTGACAGTGTCAATCAGCCCCAGCATTTT.

This sequence joins TRBV24-1 and TRBJ2-5; tentative D call: TRBD1 (5 bases). Trimming left V 4 bases short and J 1 base short, with 9 bases between. Germline CDR1 KGHDR, CDR2 SFDVKD. The CDR3 extends over 14 amino acids. Here the CDR3 reads CATSEAGLQETQYF. The CDR3 bases are TGTGCCACCAGTGAGGCAGGGCTCCAAGAGACCCAGTACTTC.

J is TRBJ1-6 and V is TRBV10-3; TRBD1 is a possible D gene (5 bases). Deletions cut 6 bases from V and 7 bases from J, with 16 bases between. The CDR3 runs to 15 residues. Germline CDR1 and CDR2: ENHRY and SYGVKD. CDR3 nucleotides: TGTGCCATCAGGGTAGGGGAATTCCAGAATTCACCCCTCCACTTT. Translating gives CAIRVGEFQNSPLHF.

The chain carries TRBV19 and TRBJ2-1; 8 bases map to TRBD2. Germline values: CDR1 LNHDA, CDR2 SQIVND (reference sequence). The CDR3 is 16 amino acids. The V segment lost 3 bases and the J segment 0 bases; nucleotides outside the gene matches: 4. In DNA form, the CDR3 reads TGTGCCAGTAGTATGACTAGCGCGAGCTCCTACAATGAGCAGTTCTTC. This encodes CASSMTSASSYNEQFF.

V and J are TRBV10-3 and TRBJ2-7, with D perhaps matching TRBD2 (5 bases). Trimming took 0 bases from V and 3 from J, leaving 21 bases between them. CDR1 and CDR2 from the germline V gene are ENHRY and SYGVKD. This CDR3 comprises 18 residues. The CDR3 is CAISESERLRALNYEQYF. As DNA, the CDR3 is TGTGCCATCAGTGAGTCTGAGCGGTTGCGGGCCTTAAACTACGAGCAGTACTTC.

V and J are TRBV6-5 and TRBJ2-7; 7 bases are a match to TRBD1. Germline CDR1 reads MNHEY; CDR2 reads SVGAGI. This CDR3 has 13 amino acids. The ends lost 4 bases at V and 3 bases at J; junction bases unmatched: 3. CDR3 DNA sequence: TGTGCCAGCAGTTTTGGGACAGACTACGAGCAGTACTTC. It is translated as CASSFGTDYEQYF.

This chain connects TRBV6-5 to TRBJ2-2; no clear D. Germline V CDR1 and CDR2: MNHEY, SVGAGI. This CDR3 spans 15 amino acids. Trimming shortened V by 2 bases and J by 3 bases, and 10 bases separated the two germline ends. CDR3 sequence: CASSYRGTYTGELFF. The DNA of the CDR3 is TGTGCCAGCAGTTACCGAGGCACTTACACCGGGGAGCTGTTTTTT.

CDR3 nucleotides: TGTGCCAGCAGCTTATGGTCCTTGGGCAGCCAAGAGACCCAGTACTTC. Residues: CASSLWSLGSQETQYF. This chain connects TRBV11-2 to TRBJ2-5; no reliable D call. Germline assignment: CDR1 SGHAT and CDR2 FQNNGV. This CDR3 contains 16 residues. The V and J ends lost 2 bases and 1 base respectively, with 14 bases between them.

The J gene is TRBJ1-6, the V gene TRBV6-2 or TRBV6-3; D is ambiguous. CDR1 is MNHEY and CDR2 is SVGEGT in the germline V gene. V lost 2 bases, J lost 6 bases, and 8 bases lay in between. The CDR3 sequence is 14 residues long. CDR3 sequence reads: CASSYGRSNSPLHF. The CDR3 nucleotides read TGTGCCAGCAGTTACGGTAGAAGTAATTCACCCCTCCACTTT.

The chain links TRBV5-4 to TRBJ1-3; D might be TRBD1 (5 bases). The V gene lost 0 bases and the J gene lost 4 bases, with 17 bases spanning the gap. This CDR3 has 17 residues. Germline V lookup: CDR1 SGHNT, CDR2 YYREEE (reference sequence). The CDR3 protein is CASSLDAQAPRGNTIYF. The CDR3 coding sequence is TGTGCCAGCAGCTTGGACGCACAGGCCCCCCGAGGAAACACCATATATTTT.

This chain connects TRBV9 to TRBJ2-7, with TRBD1 matching 9 bases. Germline CDR1 SGDLS, CDR2 YYNGEE. The CDR3 sequence is 15 residues long. Trimming at V came to 4 bases and at J to 3 bases, leaving 8 bases not matched to a gene. Here the CDR3 DNA reads TGTGCCAGCAGCCCATGGGACAGGGAAGGCTACGAGCAGTACTTC. Translating it yields CASSPWDREGYEQYF.